This T cell receptor (beta chain) was identified in a study of T cells after yellow fever vaccination. About the study: It was SMART-Seq v4 Ultra Low Input that prepared the fractions with low cell numbers.

V lost 0 bases, J lost 0 bases, and 12 bases stayed unmatched. Germline V gene data show CDR1 as LGHNA and CDR2 as YSLEER. The CDR3 has 19 amino acids. Study results and limitations: The secondary response was weaker but peaked faster, day 5 versus 15. Overlap between CD4 and CD8 compartments was detected for a small share of clonotypes.

This clonotype came up many times. Its antigen remains unknown. As TCR cDNA was made by 5'RACE template switching, a universal primer site and UMIs were added. TCRdb used MiXCR to reprocess the 5' RACE reads, holding one entry per CDR3 protein. The sample shows a few hundred thousand distinct CDR3 sequences, 12% of them seen only once. The chain combines TRBV4-3 with TRBJ2-7; 9 nucleotides agree with TRBD1. The starting material was CD4+ T cells sorted from PBMCs, obtained 15 days after the yellow fever booster vaccination. The receptor's source is a man aged 18 to 30 who received the YFV17D yellow fever vaccine. CDR3 sequence reads: CASSQDWGPTGGYSYEQYF. As DNA, the CDR3 is TGCGCCAGCAGCCAAGATTGGGGGCCGACAGGGGGTTACTCCTACGAGCAGTACTTC.